A selection of T cell receptor beta chains follows, all from one sample in a study of CD8 T cells in Susac syndrome. TCRdb called the immunoSEQ multiplex PCR reads again in MiXCR, with one record for every CDR3 protein. This sample yields roughly 120,000 distinct CDR3 sequences, of which 85% to 95% are seen a single time; about 0.087% belongs to the top ten. The sequenced sample was CD4+ T cells from PBMCs. These receptors came from a human donor with multiple sclerosis. CDR3s include the opening cysteine and the closing phenylalanine or tryptophan. Fields, in order: V gene, J gene, D gene, CDR3 protein, CDR3 DNA. A D gene is named only where the DNA matches it firmly.

v_gene: TRBV29-1; j_gene: TRBJ1-2; d_gene: -; CDR3aa: CSVDLRRDGYTF; CDR3nt: TGCAGCGTTGATCTGAGGAGGGATGGCTACACCTTC
v_gene: TRBV6-4; j_gene: TRBJ1-2; d_gene: TRBD1; CDR3aa: CASSEGTGSGYGYTF; CDR3nt: TGTGCCAGCAGTGAGGGGACAGGGTCGGGCTATGGCTACACCTTC
v_gene: TRBV28; j_gene: TRBJ1-2; d_gene: TRBD1; CDR3aa: CASSYMDRGYGYTF; CDR3nt: TGTGCCAGCAGTTACATGGACAGGGGGTATGGCTACACCTTC
v_gene: TRBV27; j_gene: TRBJ1-1; d_gene: -; CDR3aa: CASSLGGWWNTEAFF; CDR3nt: TGTGCCAGCAGTTTAGGGGGCTGGTGGAACACTGAAGCTTTCTTT
v_gene: TRBV6-6; j_gene: TRBJ2-7; d_gene: TRBD1; CDR3aa: CASSRTGTSSYEQYF; CDR3nt: TGTGCCAGCAGCAGGACAGGGACCAGCTCCTACGAGCAGTACTTC
v_gene: TRBV6-2/TRBV6-3; j_gene: TRBJ2-7; d_gene: -; CDR3aa: CASSYDYYEQYF; CDR3nt: TGTGCCAGCAGTTACGACTACTACGAGCAGTACTTC
v_gene: TRBV6-1; j_gene: TRBJ2-2; d_gene: -; CDR3aa: CASSRERSSGTYIWSGELFF; CDR3nt: TGTGCCAGCAGCCGCGAACGCTCCTCCGGGACATACATCTGGTCCGGGGAGCTGTTTTTT
v_gene: TRBV20-1; j_gene: TRBJ1-1; d_gene: -; CDR3aa: CSAIRDPNTEAFF; CDR3nt: TGCAGTGCTATAAGGGACCCGAACACTGAAGCTTTCTTT
v_gene: TRBV28; j_gene: TRBJ1-1; d_gene: -; CDR3aa: CASKGSGWTEAFF; CDR3nt: TGTGCCAGCAAGGGATCAGGATGGACTGAAGCTTTCTTT
v_gene: TRBV7-2; j_gene: TRBJ2-1; d_gene: TRBD2; CDR3aa: CASSILAGGLVEQFF; CDR3nt: TGTGCCAGCAGCATACTAGCGGGGGGGCTGGTTGAGCAGTTCTTC
v_gene: TRBV16; j_gene: TRBJ1-4; d_gene: -; CDR3aa: CASSQLNLGKLFF; CDR3nt: TGTGCCAGCAGCCAACTGAACTTGGGAAAACTGTTTTTT
v_gene: TRBV29-1; j_gene: TRBJ2-7; d_gene: TRBD1; CDR3aa: CSAEGQGGSYEQYF; CDR3nt: TGCAGCGCCGAGGGACAGGGGGGCTCCTACGAGCAGTACTTC
v_gene: TRBV18; j_gene: TRBJ1-5; d_gene: TRBD1; CDR3aa: CASSPDTGQYNQPQHF; CDR3nt: TGTGCCAGCTCACCAGACACGGGACAGTACAATCAGCCCCAGCATTTT
v_gene: TRBV7-3; j_gene: TRBJ1-1; d_gene: -; CDR3aa: CASSSTPVGGTEAFF; CDR3nt: TGTGCCAGCAGCTCGACGCCCGTGGGGGGCACTGAAGCTTTCTTT
v_gene: TRBV29-1; j_gene: TRBJ2-7; d_gene: -; CDR3aa: CSVAAVYEQYF; CDR3nt: TGCAGCGTTGCCGCAGTCTACGAGCAGTACTTC
v_gene: TRBV11-2; j_gene: TRBJ1-5; d_gene: -; CDR3aa: CASSLTVSNQPQHF; CDR3nt: TGTGCCAGCAGCTTGACAGTCAGCAATCAGCCCCAGCATTTT
v_gene: TRBV20-1; j_gene: TRBJ1-1; d_gene: -; CDR3aa: CSAPIRPWAEAFF; CDR3nt: TGCAGTGCTCCAATCAGGCCCTGGGCTGAAGCTTTCTTT
v_gene: TRBV29-1; j_gene: TRBJ2-2; d_gene: TRBD2; CDR3aa: CSPSAGGWSGELFF; CDR3nt: TGCAGCCCGAGCGCGGGGGGGTGGTCCGGGGAGCTGTTTTTT
v_gene: TRBV4-2; j_gene: TRBJ1-6; d_gene: TRBD1; CDR3aa: CASSQGDRVLGSPLHF; CDR3nt: TGTGCCAGCAGCCAAGGGGACAGGGTATTAGGTTCACCCCTCCACTTT
v_gene: TRBV5-8; j_gene: TRBJ2-5; d_gene: TRBD1; CDR3aa: CASSTGQGLGETQYF; CDR3nt: TGTGCCAGCAGCACCGGACAGGGGTTAGGAGAGACCCAGTACTTC
v_gene: TRBV19; j_gene: TRBJ2-5; d_gene: -; CDR3aa: CASSTGSSGETQYF; CDR3nt: TGTGCCAGTAGTACAGGGTCGTCGGGGGAGACCCAGTACTTC
v_gene: TRBV19; j_gene: TRBJ1-2; d_gene: -; CDR3aa: CASSIGASPLYGYTF; CDR3nt: TGTGCCAGTAGTATTGGGGCCAGTCCCCTCTATGGCTACACCTTC
v_gene: TRBV28; j_gene: TRBJ2-2; d_gene: TRBD2; CDR3aa: CASSSPKGGTRDTGELFF; CDR3nt: TGTGCCAGCAGTTCCCCCAAGGGAGGGACCCGTGACACCGGGGAGCTGTTTTTT
v_gene: TRBV28; j_gene: TRBJ1-1; d_gene: -; CDR3aa: CASSFSHTEYEAFF; CDR3nt: TGTGCCAGCAGTTTCTCGCACACTGAATACGAAGCTTTCTTT
v_gene: TRBV24-1; j_gene: TRBJ2-3; d_gene: TRBD1; CDR3aa: CATSDPGGRADTQYF; CDR3nt: TGTGCCACCAGTGATCCAGGGGGCAGGGCAGATACGCAGTATTTT
v_gene: TRBV18; j_gene: TRBJ2-7; d_gene: TRBD1; CDR3aa: CASSPGQAINYEQYF; CDR3nt: TGTGCCAGCTCACCCGGACAGGCAATAAACTACGAGCAGTACTTC
v_gene: TRBV7-3; j_gene: TRBJ2-1; d_gene: -; CDR3aa: CASSKGGNEQFF; CDR3nt: TGTGCCAGCAGCAAGGGAGGCAATGAGCAGTTCTTC
v_gene: TRBV4-1; j_gene: TRBJ1-2; d_gene: -; CDR3aa: CASSQDVRWSYGYTF; CDR3nt: TGCGCCAGCAGCCAAGATGTGAGGTGGAGCTATGGCTACACCTTC
v_gene: TRBV9; j_gene: TRBJ1-2; d_gene: TRBD1; CDR3aa: CASSADGTAKGGYTF; CDR3nt: TGTGCCAGCAGCGCGGACGGGACAGCGAAGGGAGGCTACACCTTC
v_gene: TRBV30; j_gene: TRBJ2-1; d_gene: -; CDR3aa: CASEHYKSYNEQFF; CDR3nt: TGTGCCTCCGAACATTACAAGTCCTACAATGAGCAGTTCTTC
v_gene: TRBV9; j_gene: TRBJ1-4; d_gene: -; CDR3aa: CASSVGGTTNEKLFF; CDR3nt: TGTGCCAGCAGCGTAGGGGGAACAACTAATGAAAAACTGTTTTTT
v_gene: TRBV5-1; j_gene: TRBJ2-1; d_gene: -; CDR3aa: CASSPASPGMHNEQFF; CDR3nt: TGCGCCAGCAGCCCAGCAAGCCCGGGAATGCACAATGAGCAGTTCTTC